The TCR beta chain described here comes from a study of OX40 agonist ivuxolimab in advanced cancers. Study-wide background: Patients in dose escalation had liver, melanoma, kidney or head and neck cancers. Overall study results and limits: In general, CD8+ T cells held more expanded clones than CD4+ did, on average.

Assay: immunoSEQ multiplex PCR; the TCRdb copy retains only in-frame clones and omits some. The table has more than 10,000 clones, approximately 83% seen once; the top ten hold approximately 20%. No patient had autoimmune disease or received systemic immunosuppression. In regard to this clone: Its antigen is undetermined.

V shed 1 base and J 0 bases; nucleotides not matched to a gene: 6. Germline lookup yields CDR1 SEHNR and CDR2 FQNEAQ (reference sequence). The CDR3 sequence is 17 residues long. This sequence originates from an adult with an advanced solid tumor such as melanoma, head and neck, liver or kidney cancer. The sequencing here drew on CD4+ or CD8+ T cells sorted from blood, taken in a trial of the OX40 agonist ivuxolimab. The genes are TRBV7-9 and TRBJ2-7, with 10 bases aligning to TRBD1. CDR3 bases: TGTGCCAGCAGCTTAGACGGACAGGGGGTCGCCTCCTACGAGCAGTACTTC. Its protein product is CASSLDGQGVASYEQYF.